The source of this TCR beta chain is a study of T-cell reconstitution after alpha-beta-depleted transplantation in children. Unique molecular identifiers were incorporated during preparation of the TCRbeta library. TCRdb re-derived calls from the PCR reads in MiXCR, one entry per CDR3 protein. The repertoire holds nearly 350,000 distinct CDR3 sequences, with 15% to 20% as singletons. As to this clonotype: Its cognate antigen is unknown. Germline is not matched at one junction end, which may reflect a read error.

The study's findings and limits: Approximately two months post-transplant, alpha-beta T cells reportedly originated from several hundred expanded graft clones. From newly produced T cells came most of the T-cell counts and diversity one year after transplant.

This material consisted of PBMCs, mostly from graft donor cells, taken 360 days after TCRalphabeta/CD19-depleted stem cell transplant. This TCR came from a male patient aged 2-15 years who had a stem cell transplant for acute lymphoblastic leukemia, so the T cells may come from the graft donor.

The CDR3 protein is CASSDSGGIYGYTF. In DNA, the CDR3 is TGTGCCAGCAGTGACTCAGGGGGTATCTATGGCTACACCTTC. The V and J genes are TRBV6-5 and TRBJ1-2; 7 positions agree with TRBD1. The CDR3 length is 14 residues. Germline-derived CDR1 and CDR2 are MNHEY and SVGAGI.